This TCR beta chain was identified in a study of tumor-infiltrating lymphocytes in primary liver carcinoma (dated by TCRdb to 2016 to 2017). With respect to the entire study: The five patients, three men and two women aged 30 to 69 years, had hepatocellular carcinoma (four) or combined HCC and intrahepatic cholangiocarcinoma (one). Tumors of the five patients were stage T1-T3 N0M0 with maximum diameters of 4.2 to 10 cm. Roughly 3.65 to 7.5 million productive TCRbeta reads were obtained per sample, and no significant difference in read depth was found between tissue types. Across five regions of each liver tumor, along with adjacent normal tissue and blood, the study brought together TCRbeta repertoire sequencing, expression microarrays and whole-exome sequencing. TCRbeta repertoire sequencing covered approximately 35 specimens from 5 patients: about 25 tumor regions, 5 adjacent noncancerous liver tissues and 5 peripheral blood samples. Agilent mRNA microarray profiling was performed on the roughly 27 tumor region samples to relate TCRbeta repertoire diversity to the local molecular phenotype. High reproducibility was observed for the technical replicate repertoires, with mean shared-clone rates about 0.92 and correlation coefficients above 0.95. General conclusions and limits of the study: Just about 8-25% of top clones turned up in all five regions of a tumor, which suggests spatial heterogeneity among tumor-infiltrating T cells. Repertoire overlap was higher between tumor regions (mean roughly 35%) than tumor-adjacent (around 17%) or tumor-blood (about 15%) pairs, consistent with antigen-driven expansion. With just four to six patients in the study, the authors point out that the findings should be validated in a larger study. Only the TCR beta chain was sequenced, which likely underestimates true repertoire diversity because unpaired alpha chains were not captured. A significantly larger repertoire fraction was made up by the top 250 clones in tumors than in blood (p = 0.039). Since the samples were bulk and unsorted, there was no way to compare CD4+ and CD8+ T cell repertoires.

Starting from approximately 500 ng total RNA, TCRbeta-specific cDNA was produced by reverse transcription with a constant-region primer and ProtoScript II reverse transcriptase. The TCRbeta libraries were prepared through three rounds of nested multiplex PCR following a slightly modified ARM-PCR procedure. Each of the first two PCR rounds ran for approximately 10 cycles and used multiplex TRBV1-TRBV30 forward primers together with a Cbeta reverse primer. A final 25-cycle PCR with Deep VentR polymerase added sample barcodes and Illumina adapters. Before sequencing, amplicons of 200-500 bp were purified from gel using a QIAquick gel extraction kit. TCRbeta amplicons were sequenced on an Illumina HiSeq 2500 with 250-bp paired-end reads. On the study's bioinformatics: To recover full CDR3 sequences, reads were quality-trimmed using Trimmomatic v0.33 and paired reads were then merged using FLASH v1.2.11. V, D and J germline segments were assigned to the rearranged TCRbeta sequences by MiGEC v1.2.1b. Clonotype statistics and Shannon-Wiener diversity indices were calculated with VDJtools v1.0.0. To cut down on sampling bias, every analysis after diversity analysis relied on just the 250 most abundant clonotypes from each sample. In TCRdb, the public reads were trimmed at Q25 with fastp and aligned with MiXCR, with productive beta chains retained. Rows matching on CDR3 protein sequence are summarized as one entry with the most common DNA and genes. It is TCRdb's table, rather than the study itself, that gives the V and J calls and clone size. This sample comprises about 84,000 distinct CDR3 sequences, 65% to 80% of them detected only once. Together, the top ten hold roughly a fifth of the sample.

As to this clonotype: It lacks a known antigen. The junction shows a germline mismatch at one end, possibly a read error.

From its cysteine to its phenylalanine, the CDR3 spans 13 amino acids. Only the CDR3 region is kept as DNA, spanning 39 bases read in frame from base 1. Total RNA and DNA were co-extracted without cell sorting from roughly 20-30 mg of bulk tissue using the AllPrep DNA/RNA mini kit. Roughly five patients with histopathologically diagnosed primary liver carcinoma underwent surgical resection in China between late 2015 and early 2016. Chronic HBV infection was present in the patients, and the patients were treatment-naive at sampling. Five spatially separated regions were sampled per tumor: superior, inferior, left-lateral and right-lateral poles, plus the tumor centre. Histology showed that every tumor sample contained more than 85% viable tumor cells. Fresh tumor and adjacent tissue pieces were bisected, with one half stored in RNAlater at -80 degrees C and the other half sent for histology.

The sequence derives from a man in his forties with primary liver carcinoma and hepatitis B virus infection. Material: liver tumor tissue from sampling region 1. The sample's cell subset or site label, in plain terms: tumor region T1, superior pole. The rearrangement combines TRBV12-3 or TRBV12-4 with TRBJ1-2; a confident D gene designation cannot be given. The sequenced DNA is TGTGCCAGCGTCCAGAGTGTAAACTATGGCTACATCTTC. Translated, it gives CASVQSVNYGYIF.